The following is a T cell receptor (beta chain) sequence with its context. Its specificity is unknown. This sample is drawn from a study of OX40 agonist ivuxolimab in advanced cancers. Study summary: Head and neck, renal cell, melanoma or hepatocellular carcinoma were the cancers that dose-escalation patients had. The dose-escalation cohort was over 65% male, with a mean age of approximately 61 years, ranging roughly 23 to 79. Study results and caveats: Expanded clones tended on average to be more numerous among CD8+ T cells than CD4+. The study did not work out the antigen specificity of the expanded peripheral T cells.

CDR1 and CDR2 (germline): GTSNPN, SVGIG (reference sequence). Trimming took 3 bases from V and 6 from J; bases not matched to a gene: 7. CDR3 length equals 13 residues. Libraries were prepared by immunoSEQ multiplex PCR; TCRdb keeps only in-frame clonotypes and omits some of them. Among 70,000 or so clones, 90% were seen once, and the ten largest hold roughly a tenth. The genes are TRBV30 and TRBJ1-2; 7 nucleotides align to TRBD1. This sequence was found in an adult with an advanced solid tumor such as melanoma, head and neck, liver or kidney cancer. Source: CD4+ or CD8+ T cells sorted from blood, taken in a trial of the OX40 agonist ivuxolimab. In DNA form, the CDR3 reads TGTGCCTGGAGGGGACAGCTAACTCATGGCTACACCTTC. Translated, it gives CAWRGQLTHGYTF.